This T cell receptor beta chain was recorded in a study of cytomegalovirus exposure and HLA in healthy donors. Researchers ran the PCR with 60 Vbeta and 13 Jbeta primers. Data came from immunoSEQ multiplex PCR; TCRdb stores just in-frame clones and leaves some out. In the table there are about 120,000 clones, more than 80% of which are singletons. This clone was recorded once. Its antigen is undetermined. Study observations and caveats: Specific recognition of CMV antigens was confirmed in vitro for a few chains (all CMV-associated).

The sequencing input was PBMCs. This clonotype originated in a young man in good health and CMV-seropositive.

The CDR3 is CAWSELRHEQFF. CDR3 DNA sequence: TGTGCCTGGAGCGAACTCAGGCATGAGCAGTTCTTC. V and J are TRBV30 and TRBJ2-1; D is uncertain. The CDR3 runs 12 residues. Germline CDR1 is GTSNPN and CDR2 is SVGIG (reference sequence). The V end lost 3 bases, the J end lost 8 bases, and 11 bases lay between the germline ends.